The T cell receptor beta chain under discussion was sequenced for a study of glioma-infiltrating T cells after dendritic cell vaccination. Study information: Dendritic cell vaccine was injected intradermally three times, biweekly.

This clone was observed a few times. Clones were read by immunoSEQ multiplex PCR, and TCRdb kept only the in-frame ones, dropping some. Here the sample spans 50,000 to 60,000 clones, approximately 83% being singletons. Described time point: after dendritic cell vaccination, including at tumor progression/relapse. The sequencing used blood, collected after dendritic cell vaccination. This receptor was identified in a human donor with glioblastoma.

As DNA, the CDR3 is TGTGCCAGCCTTAACAGGGGTGATCAGCCCCAGCATTTT. Its translation: CASLNRGDQPQHF. V and J are TRBV6-1 and TRBJ1-5; the match to TRBD1 covers 7 bases. The CDR3 consists of 13 residues. Germline V gives CDR1 MNHNS, CDR2 SASEGT. Unmatched junction bases numbered 6, after V lost 8 bases and J lost 5 bases.